One sample yielded the 8 T cell receptor beta chains listed below, sequenced in a study of siplizumab effects on memory and regulatory T cells. Sequenced by immunoSEQ multiplex PCR; TCRdb stores in-frame clones only, minus some. Found here are about 72,000 clones, about 90% of them singletons; the top ten hold approximately 31%. Sequencing was done on a sample of CD8+ T cells sorted from blood. The receptors were gathered from a human donor in good health.

The J gene is TRBJ2-4, the V gene TRBV7-9; D is unclear. Trimming cost V 4 bases and J 1 base, with 14 bases left between them. Germline V gives CDR1 SEHNR, CDR2 FQNEAQ (reference sequence). CDR3 length: 16 residues. CDR3 in amino acids: CASSSPGNAAKNIQYF. CDR3 in DNA: TGTGCCAGCAGCTCGCCTGGGAACGCGGCCAAAAACATTCAGTACTTC.

The chain recombines TRBV4-1 with TRBJ2-5; D may be TRBD1 (6 bases). The CDR3 loop spans 13 amino acids. The germline V gene encodes CDR1 MGHRA and CDR2 YSYEKL. V shed 3 bases and J shed 4 bases, with 9 bases lying between them. CDR3 in amino acids: CASSQPRGETQYF. DNA of the CDR3: TGCGCCAGCAGCCAGCCCAGGGGAGAGACCCAGTACTTC.

The rearrangement joins TRBV6-4 to TRBJ1-6; D remains ambiguous. The germline V and J ends were trimmed by 0 bases and 9 bases, with 3 bases remaining between them. Germline V CDR1 and CDR2: MRHNA, SNTAGT. The CDR3 consists of 12 residues. The CDR3 DNA is TGTGCCAGCAGTGACTCGGGTTCACCCCTCCACTTT. Protein product: CASSDSGSPLHF.

Worth noting for this clone: Other DNA sequences from this sample encode an identical CDR3 as well. This chain uses TRBV29-1 with TRBJ2-7; 8 bases agree with TRBD1. CDR3 length: 11 amino acids. The germline V gene encodes CDR1 SQVTM and CDR2 ANQGSEA. Trimming at V came to 7 bases and at J to 4 bases, leaving 3 bases not matched to a gene. CDR3 DNA: TGCAGCGCTCGACAGGGGTACGAGCAGTACTTC. Translation gives CSARQGYEQYF.

The chain links TRBV7-9 to TRBJ2-7; 11 bases line up with TRBD2. The trim removed 6 bases at V and 0 bases at J, leaving 4 bases unmatched. The CDR3 loop spans 15 amino acids. Germline assignment: CDR1 SEHNR and CDR2 FQNEAQ (reference sequence). The CDR3 bases are TGTGCCAGCAGTACTAGCGGGAGTGGCTCCTACGAGCAGTACTTC. Protein: CASSTSGSGSYEQYF.

The chain combines TRBV28 with TRBJ2-3; 10 bases are a match to TRBD2. The germline V gene has CDR1 MDHEN and CDR2 SYDVKM. V gave up 6 bases and J gave up 5 bases; unmatched junction bases: 11. This CDR3 has 16 residues. In DNA form, the CDR3 reads TGTGCCAGCAGCTTAACGACTAGCGGGTGGGAAGATACGCAGTATTTT. Translating gives CASSLTTSGWEDTQYF.

This clone has a count of ten or more. The chain links TRBV6-1 to TRBJ2-7, with 8 bases identical to TRBD1. The CDR3 sequence is 14 residues long. Trimming cost V 1 base and J 1 base; bases outside gene matches: 0. Germline CDR1 MNHNS, CDR2 SASEGT. The CDR3 DNA is TGTGCCAGCAGTGAAGGGGACAGGTCCTACGAGCAGTACTTC. The encoded protein is CASSEGDRSYEQYF.

The V and J genes are TRBV7-6 and TRBJ2-1; either TRBD1 or TRBD2 may supply D (5 bases each). V was clipped by 5 bases and J by 7 bases, with 15 bases between them. Germline loops: CDR1 SGHVS, CDR2 FNYEAQ. The CDR3 has 14 residues. The chain's CDR3 is CASSLRGENNEQFF. As DNA, the CDR3 is TGTGCCAGCAGCCTCCGGGGCGAAAATAATGAGCAGTTCTTC.